This T cell receptor (beta chain) was documented in a study of blood T cell repertoires in COVID-19. Study overall: In each case, the material was cDNA or gDNA derived from T cells, B-cell-depleted T cells, or PBMCs.

J gave up 10 bases and V 3 bases, and 5 bases lay outside the gene matches. This CDR3 comprises 13 residues. Per the germline V gene, CDR1 is KGHSH and CDR2 is LQKENI. Authors' analysis steps: Using reference gene primer amplification, nucleated cell counts were estimated. Produced via immunoSEQ multiplex PCR; TCRdb's table is partial and in-frame only. That table is the source of V, J and clone size, and D and trimming were worked out from the DNA. The sample holds tens of thousands of clones, around 84% seen once. The clonotype originates from a human donor in a cohort sampled during active COVID-19. Sequencing was performed on peripheral blood. The chain joins TRBV18 to TRBJ1-2; 10 nucleotides line up with TRBD1. CDR3 in DNA: TGTGCCAGCTCACCCCGGGACAGGGGTGTCTACACCTTC. It specifies CASSPRDRGVYTF.